The rows below give T cell receptor beta chains drawn from one sample of a study of beta chain features in type 1 diabetes. The repertoire was sequenced with immunoSEQ multiplex PCR; TCRdb's copy has only in-frame clones and lacks some. Of about 140,000 clones listed, less than 10% are singletons. The sample taken for sequencing was central memory CD4+ T cells from blood. These receptors all stem from a woman in her forties in good health. The CDR3 runs from the conserved cysteine through the conserved F or W. Fields, in order: J gene, clone size, V gene, D gene, CDR3 protein, CDR3 DNA. D genes are given only for firm matches. Not every row has a clone size; where given, it reads once, few, many or a size class.

j_call: TRBJ1-1
clone_size: NA
v_call: TRBV6-6
d_call: NA
cdr3_aa: CAASRTEAFF
cdr3_nt: TGTGCCGCATCGAGGACTGAAGCTTTCTTT

j_call: TRBJ2-5
clone_size: few
v_call: TRBV7-2
d_call: NA
cdr3_aa: CASSPRRSGETQYF
cdr3_nt: TGTGCCAGCAGCCCGAGACGCAGCGGGGAGACCCAGTACTTC

j_call: TRBJ1-4
clone_size: NA
v_call: TRBV18
d_call: NA
cdr3_aa: CASSPDSVPPANEKLFF
cdr3_nt: TGTGCCAGCTCACCAGACAGTGTCCCACCCGCTAATGAAAAACTGTTTTTT

j_call: TRBJ1-3
clone_size: few
v_call: TRBV19
d_call: NA
cdr3_aa: CASRHSSGNTIYF
cdr3_nt: TGTGCCAGCCGACACAGCTCTGGAAACACCATATATTTT

j_call: TRBJ1-2
clone_size: many
v_call: TRBV28
d_call: NA
cdr3_aa: CASSGRESYTF
cdr3_nt: TGTGCCAGCAGTGGCCGGGAGAGCTACACCTTC

j_call: TRBJ2-7
clone_size: few
v_call: TRBV4-2
d_call: TRBD2
cdr3_aa: CASSQEVAGRGYEQYF
cdr3_nt: TGTGCCAGCAGCCAAGAGGTGGCGGGGAGGGGCTACGAGCAGTACTTC

j_call: TRBJ1-1
clone_size: NA
v_call: TRBV19
d_call: TRBD1
cdr3_aa: CASKFLGQGYNTEAFF
cdr3_nt: TGTGCCTCCAAGTTTTTAGGACAGGGGTATAACACTGAAGCTTTCTTT

j_call: TRBJ2-4
clone_size: few
v_call: TRBV4-2
d_call: TRBD1
cdr3_aa: CASSPDRGDIQYF
cdr3_nt: TGTGCCAGCAGCCCGGACAGGGGCGACATTCAGTACTTC

j_call: TRBJ1-6
clone_size: few
v_call: TRBV6-6
d_call: NA
cdr3_aa: CASSYPIQYNSPLHF
cdr3_nt: TGTGCCAGCAGTTACCCGATACAGTATAATTCACCCCTCCACTTT

j_call: TRBJ2-5
clone_size: few
v_call: TRBV18
d_call: TRBD1
cdr3_aa: CASSPGYRTGDETQYF
cdr3_nt: TGTGCCAGCTCACCAGGATACCGGACAGGGGACGAGACCCAGTACTTC

j_call: TRBJ2-5
clone_size: NA
v_call: TRBV20-1
d_call: NA
cdr3_aa: CSARREETQYF
cdr3_nt: TGCAGTGCTAGGCGGGAAGAGACCCAGTACTTC

j_call: TRBJ2-3
clone_size: NA
v_call: TRBV7-6
d_call: TRBD2
cdr3_aa: CASSLGRGDTQYF
cdr3_nt: TGTGCCAGCAGCTTGGGGCGGGGGGATACGCAGTATTTT

j_call: TRBJ1-3
clone_size: few
v_call: TRBV29-1
d_call: NA
cdr3_aa: CSVVQGAGNTIYF
cdr3_nt: TGCAGCGTTGTACAGGGTGCCGGAAACACCATATATTTT

j_call: TRBJ1-6
clone_size: many
v_call: TRBV5-1
d_call: TRBD1
cdr3_aa: CASSFGGTGVSPLHF
cdr3_nt: TGCGCCAGCAGCTTTGGCGGGACAGGGGTATCACCCCTCCACTTT

j_call: TRBJ2-3
clone_size: many
v_call: TRBV7-2
d_call: TRBD2
cdr3_aa: CASSPKVAGGPSTDTQYF
cdr3_nt: TGTGCCAGCAGCCCGAAGGTAGCGGGGGGCCCCAGCACAGATACGCAGTATTTT

j_call: TRBJ2-7
clone_size: many
v_call: TRBV7-9
d_call: TRBD2
cdr3_aa: CASSLASGGYEQYF
cdr3_nt: TGTGCCAGCAGCTTGGCTAGCGGGGGTTACGAGCAGTACTTC

j_call: TRBJ2-7
clone_size: few
v_call: TRBV19
d_call: TRBD1
cdr3_aa: CASSYRDRGFDEQYF
cdr3_nt: TGTGCCAGTAGTTACCGGGACAGGGGTTTCGACGAGCAGTACTTC

j_call: TRBJ2-1
clone_size: NA
v_call: TRBV9
d_call: TRBD2
cdr3_aa: CASSGTSGGNEQFF
cdr3_nt: TGTGCCAGCAGCGGGACTAGCGGGGGCAATGAGCAGTTCTTC

j_call: TRBJ1-5
clone_size: few
v_call: TRBV5-1
d_call: NA
cdr3_aa: CASSAGDGNQPQHF
cdr3_nt: TGCGCCAGCAGCGCGGGGGATGGCAATCAGCCCCAGCATTTT

j_call: TRBJ1-4
clone_size: NA
v_call: TRBV5-8
d_call: NA
cdr3_aa: CASSPGGRPGTNEKLFF
cdr3_nt: TGTGCCAGCAGCCCCGGGGGACGTCCCGGGACTAATGAAAAACTGTTTTTT

j_call: TRBJ2-2
clone_size: few
v_call: TRBV7-8
d_call: TRBD2
cdr3_aa: CASSRTSGVVFGELFF
cdr3_nt: TGTGCCAGCAGCCGGACTAGCGGGGTGGTGTTCGGGGAGCTGTTTTTT

j_call: TRBJ1-5
clone_size: few
v_call: TRBV7-9
d_call: NA
cdr3_aa: CASKSDYSNQPQHF
cdr3_nt: TGTGCCAGCAAGTCAGATTATAGCAATCAGCCCCAGCATTTT

j_call: TRBJ2-2
clone_size: NA
v_call: TRBV5-4
d_call: NA
cdr3_aa: CASSLDTANTGELFF
cdr3_nt: TGTGCCAGCAGCTTGGACACAGCAAACACCGGGGAGCTGTTTTTT

j_call: TRBJ1-2
clone_size: few
v_call: TRBV19
d_call: NA
cdr3_aa: CASSIAGLNSYTF
cdr3_nt: TGTGCCAGTAGTATTGCAGGGTTGAATAGCTACACCTTC

j_call: TRBJ2-1
clone_size: few
v_call: TRBV12-5
d_call: TRBD2
cdr3_aa: CASGPSSSGSYREQFF
cdr3_nt: TGTGCTAGTGGTCCGTCCTCTAGCGGATCATACAGAGAGCAGTTCTTC

j_call: TRBJ1-2
clone_size: many
v_call: TRBV18
d_call: NA
cdr3_aa: CASSPGRIYGYTF
cdr3_nt: TGTGCCAGCTCACCCGGGAGGATCTATGGCTACACCTTC

j_call: TRBJ1-2
clone_size: few
v_call: TRBV5-6
d_call: TRBD1
cdr3_aa: CASSLGPTGRRGGYTF
cdr3_nt: TGTGCCAGCAGCTTGGGCCCGACAGGGAGACGTGGAGGCTACACCTTC

j_call: TRBJ1-4
clone_size: NA
v_call: TRBV11-2
d_call: TRBD1
cdr3_aa: CASSLDRTGAGILFF
cdr3_nt: TGTGCCAGCAGCTTAGATCGGACAGGGGCGGGTATACTGTTTTTT

j_call: TRBJ1-5
clone_size: few
v_call: TRBV7-8
d_call: NA
cdr3_aa: CASSSRVSGTPNPNQPQHF
cdr3_nt: TGTGCCAGCAGCTCCCGCGTATCCGGGACACCCAACCCGAATCAGCCCCAGCATTTT

j_call: TRBJ1-2
clone_size: many
v_call: TRBV5-6
d_call: TRBD1
cdr3_aa: CASSSDRYYGYTF
cdr3_nt: TGTGCCAGCAGCTCGGACAGGTACTATGGCTACACCTTC

j_call: TRBJ2-1
clone_size: NA
v_call: TRBV5-1
d_call: NA
cdr3_aa: CASSRGTYNEQFF
cdr3_nt: TGCGCCAGCAGCAGGGGCACCTACAATGAGCAGTTCTTC

j_call: TRBJ2-1
clone_size: NA
v_call: TRBV9
d_call: NA
cdr3_aa: CASSVGASTFSGTYNEQFF
cdr3_nt: TGTGCCAGCAGCGTAGGGGCGTCCACATTCTCCGGGACCTACAATGAGCAGTTCTTC

j_call: TRBJ2-2
clone_size: NA
v_call: TRBV10-3
d_call: NA
cdr3_aa: CAIRTYGVPGELFF
cdr3_nt: TGTGCCATCAGGACCTACGGGGTCCCCGGGGAGCTGTTTTTT

j_call: TRBJ1-1
clone_size: NA
v_call: TRBV18
d_call: TRBD1
cdr3_aa: CASSVGQGTEAFF
cdr3_nt: TGTGCCAGCTCAGTAGGACAGGGTACTGAAGCTTTCTTT

j_call: TRBJ1-2
clone_size: few
v_call: TRBV12-5
d_call: NA
cdr3_aa: CASGQTSGYTF
cdr3_nt: TGTGCTAGTGGTCAGACATCTGGCTACACCTTC

j_call: TRBJ1-1
clone_size: few
v_call: TRBV4-2
d_call: NA
cdr3_aa: CASSQLAGRVGTEAFF
cdr3_nt: TGTGCCAGCAGCCAGTTAGCAGGCAGGGTCGGCACTGAAGCTTTCTTT

j_call: TRBJ2-4
clone_size: NA
v_call: TRBV19
d_call: TRBD2
cdr3_aa: CASSDRGGENIQYF
cdr3_nt: TGTGCCAGTAGCGACCGGGGGGGAGAAAACATTCAGTACTTC

j_call: TRBJ2-5
clone_size: NA
v_call: TRBV10-3
d_call: TRBD2
cdr3_aa: CAISELAGPQETQYF
cdr3_nt: TGTGCCATCAGTGAGCTAGCGGGGCCACAAGAGACCCAGTACTTC

j_call: TRBJ1-1
clone_size: few
v_call: TRBV18
d_call: NA
cdr3_aa: CASSPPIGANTEAFF
cdr3_nt: TGTGCCAGCTCACCACCGATCGGAGCAAACACTGAAGCTTTCTTT

j_call: TRBJ2-5
clone_size: few
v_call: TRBV5-1
d_call: TRBD1
cdr3_aa: CASSTTTGGRETQYF
cdr3_nt: TGCGCCAGCAGCACAACGACAGGGGGCAGGGAGACCCAGTACTTC

j_call: TRBJ2-1
clone_size: few
v_call: TRBV19
d_call: TRBD2
cdr3_aa: CASSKRPSGTYNEQFF
cdr3_nt: TGTGCCAGTAGTAAACGGCCTAGCGGAACCTACAATGAGCAGTTCTTC

j_call: TRBJ2-3
clone_size: few
v_call: TRBV2
d_call: TRBD2
cdr3_aa: CASSLERGVPDTQYF
cdr3_nt: TGTGCCAGCAGTCTTGAGCGGGGGGTTCCAGATACGCAGTATTTT

j_call: TRBJ1-1
clone_size: few
v_call: TRBV5-6
d_call: NA
cdr3_aa: CASWAQGTEAFF
cdr3_nt: TGTGCCAGCTGGGCCCAGGGCACTGAAGCTTTCTTT

j_call: TRBJ1-3
clone_size: few
v_call: TRBV5-1
d_call: NA
cdr3_aa: CASKKGAGNTIYF
cdr3_nt: TGCGCCAGCAAGAAGGGAGCTGGAAACACCATATATTTT

j_call: TRBJ2-5
clone_size: NA
v_call: TRBV7-9
d_call: NA
cdr3_aa: CASSYGGNQETQYF
cdr3_nt: TGTGCCAGCAGCTATGGGGGGAACCAAGAGACCCAGTACTTC

j_call: TRBJ1-1
clone_size: few
v_call: TRBV29-1
d_call: NA
cdr3_aa: CSTTRNTEAFF
cdr3_nt: TGCAGCACTACAAGGAACACTGAAGCTTTCTTT

j_call: TRBJ2-1
clone_size: NA
v_call: TRBV7-6
d_call: NA
cdr3_aa: CASSGIGGAYNEQFF
cdr3_nt: TGTGCCAGCAGCGGTATTGGGGGGGCGTACAATGAGCAGTTCTTC

j_call: TRBJ2-1
clone_size: few
v_call: TRBV9
d_call: TRBD2
cdr3_aa: CASSVVGGDNEQFF
cdr3_nt: TGTGCCAGCAGCGTAGTGGGGGGGGACAATGAGCAGTTCTTC

j_call: TRBJ1-5
clone_size: few
v_call: TRBV6-6
d_call: TRBD1
cdr3_aa: CASVSGQGENQPQHF
cdr3_nt: TGTGCCAGCGTGTCGGGACAGGGGGAGAATCAGCCCCAGCATTTT

j_call: TRBJ2-1
clone_size: NA
v_call: TRBV19
d_call: TRBD2
cdr3_aa: CASSIVGTSAGKQFF
cdr3_nt: TGTGCCAGTAGTATAGTAGGAACGTCAGCGGGGAAGCAGTTCTTC

j_call: TRBJ2-7
clone_size: few
v_call: TRBV7-2
d_call: NA
cdr3_aa: CASSLNGRGAYEQYF
cdr3_nt: TGTGCCAGCAGCTTAAACGGAAGGGGCGCCTACGAGCAGTACTTC

j_call: TRBJ2-7
clone_size: NA
v_call: TRBV25-1
d_call: NA
cdr3_aa: CASSVTGHYEQYF
cdr3_nt: TGTGCCAGCAGTGTAACAGGACACTACGAGCAGTACTTC

j_call: TRBJ1-1
clone_size: NA
v_call: TRBV7-8
d_call: NA
cdr3_aa: CASSFASTANTEAFF
cdr3_nt: TGTGCCAGCAGCTTCGCTAGTACGGCGAACACTGAAGCTTTCTTT

j_call: TRBJ1-2
clone_size: few
v_call: TRBV11-2
d_call: TRBD1
cdr3_aa: CASSPNIGTGHNYGYTF
cdr3_nt: TGTGCCAGCAGCCCAAATATAGGGACAGGGCATAACTATGGCTACACCTTC

j_call: TRBJ1-1
clone_size: few
v_call: TRBV15
d_call: TRBD1
cdr3_aa: CATSRRRAGTVNTEAFF
cdr3_nt: TGTGCCACCAGCAGACGAAGGGCCGGGACAGTGAACACTGAAGCTTTCTTT

j_call: TRBJ1-1
clone_size: NA
v_call: TRBV7-2
d_call: TRBD1
cdr3_aa: CASSLQGAQNTEAFF
cdr3_nt: TGTGCCAGCAGCTTACAGGGGGCGCAAAACACTGAAGCTTTCTTT